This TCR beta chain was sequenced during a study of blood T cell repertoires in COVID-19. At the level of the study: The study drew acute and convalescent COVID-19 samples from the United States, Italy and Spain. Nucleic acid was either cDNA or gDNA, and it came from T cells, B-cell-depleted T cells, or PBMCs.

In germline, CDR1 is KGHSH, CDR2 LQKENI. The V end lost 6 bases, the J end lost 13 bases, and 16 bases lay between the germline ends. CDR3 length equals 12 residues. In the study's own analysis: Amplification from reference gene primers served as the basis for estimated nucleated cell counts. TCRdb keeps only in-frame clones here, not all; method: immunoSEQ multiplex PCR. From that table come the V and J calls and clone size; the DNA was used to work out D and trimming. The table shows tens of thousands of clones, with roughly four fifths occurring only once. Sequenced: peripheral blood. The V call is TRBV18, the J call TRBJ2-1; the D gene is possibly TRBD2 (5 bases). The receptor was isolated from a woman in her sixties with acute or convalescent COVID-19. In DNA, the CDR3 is TGTGCCAGCTCGCTCCGGTACGGGGAACAGTTCTTC. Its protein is CASSLRYGEQFF.